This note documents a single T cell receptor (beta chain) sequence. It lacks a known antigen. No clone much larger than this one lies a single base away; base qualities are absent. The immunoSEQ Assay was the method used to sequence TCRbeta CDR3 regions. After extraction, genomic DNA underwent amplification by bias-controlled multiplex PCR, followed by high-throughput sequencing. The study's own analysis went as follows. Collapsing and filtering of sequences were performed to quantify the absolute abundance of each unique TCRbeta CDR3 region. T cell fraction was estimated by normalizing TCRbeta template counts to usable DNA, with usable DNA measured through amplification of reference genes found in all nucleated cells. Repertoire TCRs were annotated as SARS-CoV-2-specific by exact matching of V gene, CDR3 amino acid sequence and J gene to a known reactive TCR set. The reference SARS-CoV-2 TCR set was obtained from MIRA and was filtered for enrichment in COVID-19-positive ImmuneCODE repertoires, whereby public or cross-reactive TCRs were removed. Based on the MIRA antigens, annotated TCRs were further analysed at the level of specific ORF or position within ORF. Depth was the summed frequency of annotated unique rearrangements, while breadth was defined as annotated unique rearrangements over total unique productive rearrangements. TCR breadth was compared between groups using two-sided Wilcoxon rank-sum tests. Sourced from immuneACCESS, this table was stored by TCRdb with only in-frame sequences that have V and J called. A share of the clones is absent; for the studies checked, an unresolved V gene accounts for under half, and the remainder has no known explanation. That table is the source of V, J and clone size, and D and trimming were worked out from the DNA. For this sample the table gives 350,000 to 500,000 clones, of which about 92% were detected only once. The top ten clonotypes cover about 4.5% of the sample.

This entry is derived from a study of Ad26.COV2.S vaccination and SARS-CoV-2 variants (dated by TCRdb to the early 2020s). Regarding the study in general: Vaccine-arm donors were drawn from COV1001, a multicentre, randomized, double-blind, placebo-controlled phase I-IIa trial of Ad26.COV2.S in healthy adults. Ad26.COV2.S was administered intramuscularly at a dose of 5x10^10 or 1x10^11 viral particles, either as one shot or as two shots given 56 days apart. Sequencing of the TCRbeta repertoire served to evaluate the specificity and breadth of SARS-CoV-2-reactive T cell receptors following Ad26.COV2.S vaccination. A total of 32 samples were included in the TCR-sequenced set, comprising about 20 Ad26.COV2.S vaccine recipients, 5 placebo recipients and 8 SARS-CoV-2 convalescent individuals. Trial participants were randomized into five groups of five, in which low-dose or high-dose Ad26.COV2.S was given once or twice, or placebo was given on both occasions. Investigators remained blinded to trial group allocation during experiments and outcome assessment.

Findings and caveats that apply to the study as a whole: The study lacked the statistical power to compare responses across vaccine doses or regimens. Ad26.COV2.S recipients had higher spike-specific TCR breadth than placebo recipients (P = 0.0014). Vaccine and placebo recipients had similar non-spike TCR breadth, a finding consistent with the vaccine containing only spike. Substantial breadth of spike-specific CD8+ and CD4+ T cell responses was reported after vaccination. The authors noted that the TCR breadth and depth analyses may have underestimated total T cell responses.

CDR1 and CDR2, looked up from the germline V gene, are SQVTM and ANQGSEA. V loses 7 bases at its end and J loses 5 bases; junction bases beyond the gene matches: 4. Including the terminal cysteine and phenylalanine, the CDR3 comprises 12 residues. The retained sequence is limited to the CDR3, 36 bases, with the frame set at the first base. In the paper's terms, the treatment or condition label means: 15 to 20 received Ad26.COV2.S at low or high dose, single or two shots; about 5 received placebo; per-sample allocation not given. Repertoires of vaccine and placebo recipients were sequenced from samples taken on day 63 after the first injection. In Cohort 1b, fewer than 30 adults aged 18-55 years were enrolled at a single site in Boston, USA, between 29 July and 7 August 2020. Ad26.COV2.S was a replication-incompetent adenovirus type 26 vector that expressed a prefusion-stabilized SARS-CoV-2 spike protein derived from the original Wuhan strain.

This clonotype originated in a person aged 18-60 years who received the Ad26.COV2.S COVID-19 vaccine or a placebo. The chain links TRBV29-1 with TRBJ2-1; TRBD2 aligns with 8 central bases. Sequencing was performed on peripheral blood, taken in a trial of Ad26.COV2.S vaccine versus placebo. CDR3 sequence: CSASGLDNEQFF. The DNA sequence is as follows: TGCAGCGCTTCGGGACTAGACAATGAGCAGTTCTTC.